The following is a T cell receptor (beta chain) sequence with its context. Its specificity is unknown. The source of the sample is a study of shared clonotypes between healthy human individuals. Libraries were prepared by immunoSEQ multiplex PCR; TCRdb keeps only in-frame clonotypes and omits some of them. The sample includes 800,000 to 950,000 clones, 90% to 97% of them seen just once. Study observations and caveats: Incomplete sequencing of sorted subsets was indicated by rarefaction despite large depth.

Germline V gene lookup returns CDR1 MDHEN and CDR2 SYDVKM. The V and J ends lost 2 bases and 9 bases, in that order; junction bases with no gene match: 13. The CDR3 runs 16 residues. CD8 cells classed as naive were CD45RO-negative and positively selected for CCR7, excluding terminally differentiated effector memory CD45RA+ cells. This receptor was obtained from a man younger than 40 in good health. The chain recombines TRBV28 with TRBJ2-1, with 7 positions matching TRBD1. Material: naive CD8+ T cells sorted from blood. CDR3 in DNA: TGTGCCAGCAGTTTAGAGCCCGGGACAGTAGATTTTGAGCAGTTCTTC. Translation gives CASSLEPGTVDFEQFF.